This T cell receptor (beta chain) was recovered during a study of breast tumors, draining lymph nodes, adjacent tissues. Breast cancer patients provided tissue from their axillary draining lymph nodes. Study observations and caveats: Data fit most tumor T cells coming from lymph node, expanding in tumor. Compared with basal-like, luminal-like tumors shared significantly more repertoire with nontumor tissue. Tumor TCR diversity was below lymph nodes but above nontumor tissue.

In germline, CDR1 is SGHRS, CDR2 YFSETQ. This CDR3 contains 15 residues. TCRdb reprocessed the multiplex PCR reads with MiXCR, giving one entry per CDR3 protein. The sample holds approximately 150,000 distinct CDR3 sequences, 32% seen once. Details on this clonotype: What it recognizes is unknown. A single base separates this from a much larger clone, so it may be a read error.

This TCR was recovered from a female donor with breast cancer. Some clones in this sample may be carry-over from other donors' samples. The chain carries TRBV5-1 and TRBJ2-5; TRBD1 matches at 9 bases. The sequenced sample was axillary lymph node tissue. DNA for the CDR3: TGCGCCAGCAGCCTGGGACAGGGCTTGGGAGAGACCCAGCACTTC. Translated, it gives CASSLGQGLGETQHF.